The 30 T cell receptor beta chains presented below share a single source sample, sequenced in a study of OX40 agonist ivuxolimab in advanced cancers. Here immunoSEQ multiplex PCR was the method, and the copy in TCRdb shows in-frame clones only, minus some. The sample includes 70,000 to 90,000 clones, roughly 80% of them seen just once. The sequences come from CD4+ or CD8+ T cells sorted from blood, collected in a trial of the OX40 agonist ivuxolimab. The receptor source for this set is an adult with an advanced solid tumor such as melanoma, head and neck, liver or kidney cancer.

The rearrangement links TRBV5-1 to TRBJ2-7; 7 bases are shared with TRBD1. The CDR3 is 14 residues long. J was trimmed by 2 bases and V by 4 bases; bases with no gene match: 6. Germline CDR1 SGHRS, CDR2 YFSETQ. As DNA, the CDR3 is TGCGCCAGCAGCGGTGGTCAGGGGGCCTACGAGCAGTACTTC. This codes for CASSGGQGAYEQYF.

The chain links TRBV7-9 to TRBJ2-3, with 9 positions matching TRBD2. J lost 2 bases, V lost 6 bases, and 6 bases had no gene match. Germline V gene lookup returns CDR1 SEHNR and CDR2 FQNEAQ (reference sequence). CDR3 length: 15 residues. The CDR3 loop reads CASRRRTSATDTQYF. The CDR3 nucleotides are TGTGCCAGCAGGCGTCGGACTAGCGCCACAGATACGCAGTATTTT. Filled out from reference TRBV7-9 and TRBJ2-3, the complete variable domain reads DTGVSQNPRHKITKRGQNVTFRCDPISEHNRLYWYRQTLGQGPEFLTYFQNEAQLEKSRLLSDRFSAERPKGSFSTLEIQRTEQGDSAMYLCASRRRTSATDTQYFGPGTRLTVL.

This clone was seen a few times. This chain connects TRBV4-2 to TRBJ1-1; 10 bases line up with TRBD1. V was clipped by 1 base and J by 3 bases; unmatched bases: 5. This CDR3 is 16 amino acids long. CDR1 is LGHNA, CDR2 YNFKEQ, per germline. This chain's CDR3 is CASSQGTGGSDTEAFF. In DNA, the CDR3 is TGTGCCAGCAGCCAAGGGACAGGGGGTTCCGACACTGAAGCTTTCTTT.

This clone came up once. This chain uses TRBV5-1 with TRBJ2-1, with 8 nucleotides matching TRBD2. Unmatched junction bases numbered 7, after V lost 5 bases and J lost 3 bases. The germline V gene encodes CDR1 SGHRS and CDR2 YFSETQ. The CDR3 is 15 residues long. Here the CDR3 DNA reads TGCGCCAGCAGGCCAGGGGCGGGGGGCTACAATGAGCAGTTCTTC. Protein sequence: CASRPGAGGYNEQFF.

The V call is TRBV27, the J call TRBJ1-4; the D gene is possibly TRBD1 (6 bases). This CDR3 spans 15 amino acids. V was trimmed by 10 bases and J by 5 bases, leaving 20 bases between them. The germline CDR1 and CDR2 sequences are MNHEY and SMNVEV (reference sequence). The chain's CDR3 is CATSGGAQGNEKLFF. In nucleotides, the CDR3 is TGTGCCACCTCGGGGGGAGCACAGGGAAATGAAAAACTGTTTTTT.

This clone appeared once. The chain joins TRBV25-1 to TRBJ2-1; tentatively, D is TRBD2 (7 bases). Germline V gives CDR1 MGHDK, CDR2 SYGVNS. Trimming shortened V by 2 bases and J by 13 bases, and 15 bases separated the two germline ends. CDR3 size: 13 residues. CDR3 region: CASSETLRGAQFF. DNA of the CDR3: TGTGCCAGCAGTGAAACTCTACGGGGGGCACAGTTCTTC.

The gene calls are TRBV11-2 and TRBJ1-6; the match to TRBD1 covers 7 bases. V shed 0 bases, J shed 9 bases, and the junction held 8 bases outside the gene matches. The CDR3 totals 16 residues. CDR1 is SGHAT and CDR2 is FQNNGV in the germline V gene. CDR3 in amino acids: CASSLEHWAGGSPLHF. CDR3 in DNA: TGTGCCAGCAGCTTAGAACATTGGGCAGGGGGTTCACCCCTCCACTTT.

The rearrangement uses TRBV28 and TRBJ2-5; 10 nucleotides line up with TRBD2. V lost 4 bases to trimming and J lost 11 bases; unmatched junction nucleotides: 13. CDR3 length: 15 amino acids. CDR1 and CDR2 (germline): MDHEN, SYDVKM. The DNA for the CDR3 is TGTGCCAGCAGTTCCTTAGCGGGGGGCCTCTTAGAGCAGTACTTC. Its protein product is CASSSLAGGLLEQYF.

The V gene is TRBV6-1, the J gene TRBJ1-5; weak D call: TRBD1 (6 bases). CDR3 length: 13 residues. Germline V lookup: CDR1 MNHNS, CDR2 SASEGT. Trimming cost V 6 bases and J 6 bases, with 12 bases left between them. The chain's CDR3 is CASSGGQSQPQHF. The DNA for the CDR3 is TGTGCCAGCAGCGGAGGACAGTCTCAGCCCCAGCATTTT.

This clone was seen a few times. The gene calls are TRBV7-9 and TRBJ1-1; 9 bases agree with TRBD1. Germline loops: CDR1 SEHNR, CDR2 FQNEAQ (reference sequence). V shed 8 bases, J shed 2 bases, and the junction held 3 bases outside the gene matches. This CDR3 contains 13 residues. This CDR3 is CASETGGNTEAFF. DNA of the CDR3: TGTGCCAGCGAGACAGGGGGTAACACTGAAGCTTTCTTT.

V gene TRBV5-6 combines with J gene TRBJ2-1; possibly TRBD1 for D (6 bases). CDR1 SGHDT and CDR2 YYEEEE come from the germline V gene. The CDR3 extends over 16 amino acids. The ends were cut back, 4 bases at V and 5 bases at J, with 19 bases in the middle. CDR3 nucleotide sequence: TGTGCCAGCAGCCTCGATCAGGGGAGAATCCACAATGAGCAGTTCTTC. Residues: CASSLDQGRIHNEQFF.

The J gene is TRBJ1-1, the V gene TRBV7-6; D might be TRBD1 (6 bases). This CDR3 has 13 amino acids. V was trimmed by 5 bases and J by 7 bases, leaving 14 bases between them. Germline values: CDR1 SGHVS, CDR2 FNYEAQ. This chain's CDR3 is CASSPLGGREAFF. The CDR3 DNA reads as TGTGCCAGCAGCCCCTTGGGGGGGCGTGAAGCTTTCTTT.

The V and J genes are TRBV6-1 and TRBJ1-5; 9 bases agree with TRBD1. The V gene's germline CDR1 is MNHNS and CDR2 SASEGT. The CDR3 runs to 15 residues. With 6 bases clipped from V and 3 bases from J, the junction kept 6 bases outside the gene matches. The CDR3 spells CASRPGQGYNQPQHF. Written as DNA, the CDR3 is TGTGCCAGCAGACCGGGACAGGGATACAATCAGCCCCAGCATTTT.

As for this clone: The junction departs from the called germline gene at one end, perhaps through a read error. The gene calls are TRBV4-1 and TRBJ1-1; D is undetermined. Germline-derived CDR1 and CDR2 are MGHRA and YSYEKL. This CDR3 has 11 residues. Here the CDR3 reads CASKANTEAFF. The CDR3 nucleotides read TGTGCCAGCAAAGCGAACACTGAAGCTTTCTTT.

CDR3 amino acids: CASSPPTGLTSDIQYF. The CDR3, as DNA: TGTGCCAGCTCACCACCGACGGGCCTTACATCTGACATTCAGTACTTC. The chain combines TRBV18 with TRBJ2-4, with D hard to call. CDR1 KGHSH and CDR2 LQKENI come from the germline V gene. This CDR3 is 16 amino acids long. Trimming took 0 bases from V and 8 from J, leaving 17 bases between them.

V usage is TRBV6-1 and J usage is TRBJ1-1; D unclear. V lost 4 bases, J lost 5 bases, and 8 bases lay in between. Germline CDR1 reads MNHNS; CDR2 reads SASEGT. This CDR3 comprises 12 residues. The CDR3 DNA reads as TGTGCCAGCAGTGTGCAGAGGACTGAAGCTTTCTTT. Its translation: CASSVQRTEAFF.

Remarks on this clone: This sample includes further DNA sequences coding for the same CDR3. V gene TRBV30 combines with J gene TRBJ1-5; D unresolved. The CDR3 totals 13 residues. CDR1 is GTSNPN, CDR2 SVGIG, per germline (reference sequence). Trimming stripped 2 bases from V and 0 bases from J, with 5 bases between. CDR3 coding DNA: TGTGCCTGGAGTTTAGATAGCAATCAGCCCCAGCATTTT. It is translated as CAWSLDSNQPQHF.

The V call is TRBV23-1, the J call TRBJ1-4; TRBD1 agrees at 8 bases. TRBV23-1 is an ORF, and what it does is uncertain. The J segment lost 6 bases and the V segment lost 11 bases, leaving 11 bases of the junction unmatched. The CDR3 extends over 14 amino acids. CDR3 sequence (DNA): TGCGCCCATACGGACAGGGTTTGGGATGAAAAACTGTTTTTT. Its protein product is CAHTDRVWDEKLFF.

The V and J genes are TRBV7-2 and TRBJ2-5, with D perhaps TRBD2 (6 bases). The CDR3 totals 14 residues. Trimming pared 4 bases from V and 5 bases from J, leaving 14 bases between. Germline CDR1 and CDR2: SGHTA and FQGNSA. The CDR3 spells CASSSRRSGETQYF. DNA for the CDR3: TGTGCCAGCAGCTCTCGACGTAGCGGCGAGACCCAGTACTTC.

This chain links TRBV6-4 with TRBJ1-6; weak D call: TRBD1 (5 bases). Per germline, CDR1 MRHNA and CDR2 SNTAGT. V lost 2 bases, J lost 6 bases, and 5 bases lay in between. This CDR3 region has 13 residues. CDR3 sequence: CASSDRGNSPLHF. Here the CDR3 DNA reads TGTGCCAGCAGTGACAGGGGTAATTCACCCCTCCACTTT.

As DNA, the CDR3 is TGTGCCAGCAGCGGACAGGGGGCGTATAACTATGGCTACACCTTC. Its translation is CASSGQGAYNYGYTF. The chain joins TRBV5-6 to TRBJ1-2; 11 positions match TRBD1. Trimming cost V 4 bases and J 1 base; bases outside gene matches: 3. CDR3 size: 15 residues. Germline CDR1 and CDR2: SGHDT and YYEEEE.

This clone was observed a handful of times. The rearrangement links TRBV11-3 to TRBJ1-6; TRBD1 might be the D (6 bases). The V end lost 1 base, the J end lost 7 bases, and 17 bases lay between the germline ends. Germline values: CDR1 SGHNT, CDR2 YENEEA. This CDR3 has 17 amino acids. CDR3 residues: CASSLVRTAPSNSPLHF. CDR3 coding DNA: TGTGCCAGCAGCTTAGTCCGGACAGCCCCCTCCAATTCACCCCTCCACTTT. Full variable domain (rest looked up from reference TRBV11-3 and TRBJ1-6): EAGVVQSPRYKIIEKKQPVAFWCNPISGHNTLYWYLQNLGQGPELLIRYENEEAVDDSQLPKDRFSAERLKGVDSTLKIQPAELGDSAVYLCASSLVRTAPSNSPLHFGNGTRLTVT.

CDR3 protein: CASSRAWYNEQFF. The CDR3 bases are TGCGCCAGCTCGCGGGCCTGGTACAATGAGCAGTTCTTC. The V and J genes are TRBV4-1 and TRBJ2-1; D is perhaps TRBD2 (5 bases). CDR1 and CDR2 (germline): MGHRA, YSYEKL. CDR3 length equals 13 residues. Trimming removed 8 bases at V and 4 bases at J, with 12 bases between.

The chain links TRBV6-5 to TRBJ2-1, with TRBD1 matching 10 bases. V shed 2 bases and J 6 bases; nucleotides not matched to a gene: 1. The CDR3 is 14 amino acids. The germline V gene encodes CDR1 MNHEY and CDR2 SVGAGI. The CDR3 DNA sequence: TGTGCCAGCAGTTACAGGACAGGGGGCAATGAGCAGTTCTTC. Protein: CASSYRTGGNEQFF.

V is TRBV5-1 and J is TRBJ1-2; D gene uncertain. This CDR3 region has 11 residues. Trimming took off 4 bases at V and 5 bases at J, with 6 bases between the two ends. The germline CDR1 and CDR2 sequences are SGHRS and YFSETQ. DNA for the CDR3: TGCGCCAGCAGCCTCGGATATGGCTACACCTTC. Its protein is CASSLGYGYTF.

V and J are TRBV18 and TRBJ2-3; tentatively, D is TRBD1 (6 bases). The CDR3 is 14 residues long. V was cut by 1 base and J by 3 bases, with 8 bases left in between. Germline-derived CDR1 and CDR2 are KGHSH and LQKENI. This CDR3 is CASSPLGQTDTQYF. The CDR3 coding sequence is TGTGCCAGCTCACCACTAGGACAGACAGATACGCAGTATTTT.

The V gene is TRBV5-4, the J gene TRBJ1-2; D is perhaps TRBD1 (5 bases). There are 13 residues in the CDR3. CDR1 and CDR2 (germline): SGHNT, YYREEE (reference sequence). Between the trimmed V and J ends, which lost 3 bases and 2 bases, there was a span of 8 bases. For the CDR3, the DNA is TGTGCCAGCAGCTCTGGGGGGAACTATGGCTACACCTTC. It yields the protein CASSSGGNYGYTF.

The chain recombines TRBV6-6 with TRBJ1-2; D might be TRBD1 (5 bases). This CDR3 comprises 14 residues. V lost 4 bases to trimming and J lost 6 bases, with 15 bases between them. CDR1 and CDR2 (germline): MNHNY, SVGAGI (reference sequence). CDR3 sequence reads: CASSSYNQGNGYTF. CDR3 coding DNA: TGTGCCAGCAGTTCCTACAACCAGGGAAATGGCTACACCTTC.

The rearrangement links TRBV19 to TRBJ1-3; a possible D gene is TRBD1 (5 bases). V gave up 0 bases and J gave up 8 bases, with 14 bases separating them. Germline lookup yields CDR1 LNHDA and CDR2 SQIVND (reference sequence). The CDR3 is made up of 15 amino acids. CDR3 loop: CASSIDLFGGYTIYF. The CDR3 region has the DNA TGTGCCAGTAGTATAGATCTATTTGGGGGTTACACCATATATTTT.

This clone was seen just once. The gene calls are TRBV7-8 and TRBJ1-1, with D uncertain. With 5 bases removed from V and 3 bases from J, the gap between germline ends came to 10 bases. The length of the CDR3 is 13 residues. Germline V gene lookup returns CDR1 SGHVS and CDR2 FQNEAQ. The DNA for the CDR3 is TGTGCCAGCAGCCTAGTCGTGGACACTGAAGCTTTCTTT. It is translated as CASSLVVDTEAFF.